This passage covers 22 T cell receptor beta chains from one sample sequenced in a study of cytomegalovirus exposure and HLA in healthy donors. Sequencing was performed with immunoSEQ multiplex PCR; in TCRdb, only in-frame clones are kept and a portion is missing. The data hold about 160,000 clones, with around 96% observed a single time. What was sequenced was PBMCs. The receptors originated from a woman between 18 and 29 years old in good health and CMV-seronegative.

Note on this clone: Sequence at one end of the junction differs from germline and may be a read error. The chain is built from TRBV7-6 and TRBJ1-1, with 8 nucleotides matching TRBD1. From germline, CDR1 is SGHVS and CDR2 FNYEAQ. This CDR3 has 14 residues. The CDR3 DNA follows: TGTGCCACCAGCTCCGGGACAGGCGGGACTGAAGCTTTCTTT. Protein: CATSSGTGGTEAFF.

The rearrangement joins TRBV7-8 to TRBJ2-1; D possibly corresponds to TRBD1 (6 bases). The CDR3 is 16 amino acids. CDR1 SGHVS and CDR2 FQNEAQ come from the germline V gene. With 6 bases removed from V and 3 bases from J, the gap between germline ends came to 18 bases. CDR3 protein: CASSRYRDTNYNEQFF. CDR3 coding DNA: TGTGCCAGCAGTCGTTACCGGGACACCAACTACAATGAGCAGTTCTTC.

The chain has TRBV6-5 and TRBJ2-1, with 9 positions matching TRBD1. Germline loops: CDR1 MNHEY, CDR2 SVGAGI. This CDR3 has 12 amino acids. Trimming took 6 bases from V and 13 from J; bases not matched to a gene: 7. CDR3 in DNA: TGTGCCAGCAGCAAGACAGGGGGTCATCAGTTCTTC. Encoded protein: CASSKTGGHQFF.

The CDR3 reads CASSVDESRGTEAFF. For the CDR3, the DNA is TGTGCCAGCAGCGTAGATGAAAGCCGGGGAACTGAAGCTTTCTTT. The chain employs TRBV9 and TRBJ1-1; D gene unclear. The CDR3 spans 15 residues. CDR1 and CDR2 from the germline V gene are SGDLS and YYNGEE. Trimming stripped 0 bases from V and 5 bases from J, with 14 bases between.

This chain links TRBV15 with TRBJ1-5; 7 bases match TRBD1. J gave up 4 bases and V 7 bases, and 7 bases lay outside the gene matches. Germline CDR1 reads LNHNV; CDR2 reads YYDKDF (reference sequence). This CDR3 comprises 14 residues. In DNA form, the CDR3 reads TGTGCCACCAAGCCCGGGACAGTAAATCAGCCCCAGCATTTT. Its translation: CATKPGTVNQPQHF.

This sequence joins TRBV9 and TRBJ1-3, with D maybe TRBD1 (6 bases). V lost 4 bases and J lost 0, with 14 bases in between. Looked up from germline, CDR1 is SGDLS and CDR2 is YYNGEE. This CDR3 region has 16 residues. The CDR3, as DNA: TGTGCCAGCAGCTCCGCGACAGGACCCTCTGGAAACACCATATATTTT. Translation gives CASSSATGPSGNTIYF.

V gene TRBV10-3 combines with J gene TRBJ1-6; D remains unclear. The CDR3 extends over 13 amino acids. Germline V lookup: CDR1 ENHRY, CDR2 SYGVKD. The V and J ends lost 6 bases and 5 bases respectively, with 8 bases between them. In DNA, the CDR3 is TGTGCCATCAGGGGCCGCGATAATTCACCCCTCCACTTT. Its protein product is CAIRGRDNSPLHF.

The rearrangement joins TRBV19 to TRBJ1-4; 7 bases agree with TRBD1. CDR1 LNHDA and CDR2 SQIVND come from the germline V gene (reference sequence). The junction had 7 bases not matched to a gene; V was cut back by 8 bases and J by 4 bases. There are 14 residues in the CDR3. The CDR3 here is CASQTGTVNEKLFF. CDR3 bases: TGTGCCAGTCAAACCGGGACAGTTAATGAAAAACTGTTTTTT.

This rearrangement joins TRBV18 to TRBJ2-7, with 10 bases identical to TRBD2. Germline CDR1 KGHSH, CDR2 LQKENI. V trimming: 2 bases; J trimming: 2 bases; junction bases outside the gene matches: 6. This CDR3 contains 16 residues. CDR3 nucleotide sequence: TGTGCCAGCTCACCAGTAGCGGGGGGACCTACCTACGAGCAGTACTTC. Its translation is CASSPVAGGPTYEQYF.

The CDR3 protein is CASSQETSGHSGVEQFF. The DNA of the CDR3 is TGCGCCAGCAGCCAAGAAACTAGCGGCCACAGCGGGGTTGAGCAGTTCTTC. The gene calls are TRBV4-3 and TRBJ2-1; 8 nucleotides agree with TRBD2. Looked up from germline, CDR1 is LGHNA and CDR2 is YSLEER. V dropped 0 bases and J dropped 9; count of bases not matched to a gene: 13. The CDR3 consists of 17 residues.

J is TRBJ2-7 and V is TRBV13; weak D call: TRBD1 (6 bases). The CDR3 consists of 16 residues. Per the germline V gene, CDR1 is PRHDT and CDR2 is FYEKMQ (reference sequence). Deletions cut 5 bases from V and 0 bases from J, with 17 bases between. CDR3: CASSLTYRQVSYEQYF. The CDR3 DNA follows: TGTGCCAGCAGCCTAACCTACCGACAGGTCTCCTACGAGCAGTACTTC.

This chain links TRBV5-5 with TRBJ2-5, with 7 positions matching TRBD1. The junction had 0 bases not matched to a gene; V was cut back by 0 bases and J by 4 bases. Germline V gives CDR1 SGHKS, CDR2 YYEKEE (reference sequence). The CDR3 has 13 residues. CDR3 coding DNA: TGTGCCAGCAGCTTGGACAGGGGAGAGACCCAGTACTTC. Its protein product is CASSLDRGETQYF.

This clone is a singleton in its sample. The chain is built from TRBV4-2 and TRBJ2-1, with TRBD2 matching over 9 bases. V trimming: 4 bases; J trimming: 10 bases; junction bases outside the gene matches: 2. There are 12 residues in the CDR3. Germline CDR1 is LGHNA and CDR2 is YNFKEQ. The CDR3, as DNA: TGTGCCAGCAGCCCTAGCGGGGCGGAGCAGTTCTTC. Residues: CASSPSGAEQFF.

This chain links TRBV19 with TRBJ1-3; TRBD1 is a possible D gene (5 bases). V lost 4 bases and J 1 base, leaving 17 bases between the germline ends. Germline V gives CDR1 LNHDA, CDR2 SQIVND (reference sequence). The CDR3 extends over 17 amino acids. The CDR3 DNA reads as TGTGCCAGTAGTACCTATCAGGGCCGGGTTTCTGGAAACACCATATATTTT. This encodes CASSTYQGRVSGNTIYF.

This clone was picked up one time. V usage is TRBV4-1 and J usage is TRBJ2-7, with D unclear. The CDR3 has 12 amino acids. Germline loops: CDR1 MGHRA, CDR2 YSYEKL. V was cut by 3 bases and J by 3 bases, with 6 bases left in between. CDR3 DNA: TGCGCCAGCAGCCAGACTGACTACGAGCAGTACTTC. Its translation is CASSQTDYEQYF.

This chain connects TRBV7-2 to TRBJ1-2; D not resolved. The V end was cut by 0 bases, the J end by 2 bases, with 7 bases between. This CDR3 region has 14 residues. Germline V lookup: CDR1 SGHTA, CDR2 FQGNSA. The CDR3 here is CASSLAIINYGYTF. CDR3 nucleotide sequence: TGTGCCAGCAGCTTAGCAATCATCAACTATGGCTACACCTTC.

This chain's CDR3 is CASSFVTSGTYEQYF. DNA of the CDR3: TGTGCCAGCAGCTTCGTTACAAGCGGGACCTACGAGCAGTACTTC. J is TRBJ2-7 and V is TRBV13; TRBD2 agrees at 7 bases. The CDR3 consists of 15 residues. Trimming removed 3 bases from V and 2 bases from J; junction bases left unmatched: 7. The germline V gene encodes CDR1 PRHDT and CDR2 FYEKMQ (reference sequence).

The J gene is TRBJ1-2, the V gene TRBV6-5; TRBD1 agrees at 7 bases. This CDR3 is 14 amino acids long. V was pared by 6 bases and J by 4 bases, with 8 bases of the junction left unmatched. Germline lookup yields CDR1 MNHEY and CDR2 SVGAGI. The DNA for the CDR3 is TGTGCCAGCAGCGGAGGACAGGCCGTCTATGGCTACACCTTC. It is translated as CASSGGQAVYGYTF.

CDR3 in amino acids: CASSLGQGRRNEQFF. In nucleotides, the CDR3 is TGTGCCAGCTCACTTGGACAGGGCAGGCGTAATGAGCAGTTCTTC. V is TRBV18 and J is TRBJ2-1; 8 bases are shared with TRBD1. CDR1 and CDR2 (germline): KGHSH, LQKENI. The CDR3 is 15 residues long. The junction had 9 bases not matched to a gene; V was cut back by 4 bases and J by 7 bases.

CDR3 coding DNA: TGTGCCACTGAACCGTGGGGGGGGGCAAGATCAGATACGCAGTATTTT. This gives the protein CATEPWGGARSDTQYF. V is TRBV25-1 and J is TRBJ2-3, with a possible D match to TRBD2 (7 bases). The V gene lost 10 bases and the J gene lost 4 bases, with 24 bases spanning the gap. CDR1 and CDR2 from the germline V gene are MGHDK and SYGVNS. The CDR3 extends over 16 amino acids. The full variable domain, with the rest looked up from reference TRBV25-1 and TRBJ2-3, is EADIYQTPRYLVIGTGKKITLECSQTMGHDKMYWYQQDPGMELHLIHYSYGVNSTEKGDLSSESTVSRIRTEHFPLTLESARPSHTSQYLCATEPWGGARSDTQYFGPGTRLTVL.

This sequence joins TRBV30 and TRBJ1-1, with D maybe TRBD1 (5 bases). Between the trimmed V and J ends, which lost 7 bases and 4 bases, there was a span of 22 bases. The CDR3 loop spans 15 amino acids. CDR1 GTSNPN and CDR2 SVGIG come from the germline V gene (reference sequence). The CDR3 DNA is TGTGCCTCCACTTCTTACCAGGGATTCTCCACTGAAGCTTTCTTT. Residues: CASTSYQGFSTEAFF.

This clone was counted a single time. The gene calls are TRBV6-1 and TRBJ1-5; tentative D call: TRBD1 (6 bases). Germline CDR1 is MNHNS and CDR2 is SASEGT. CDR3 length: 15 amino acids. V was shortened by 1 base and J by 4 bases, with 11 bases between the two germline ends. CDR3 sequence (DNA): TGTGCCAGCAGTGAAGATCGGACAGAAAATCAGCCCCAGCATTTT. Its protein is CASSEDRTENQPQHF.